This T cell receptor beta chain was recovered during a study of response to subunit inactivated influenza vaccine (dated by TCRdb to between 2018 and 2020). Regarding the research as a whole: The study used deep quantitative T cell receptor repertoire profiling to track responses to a trivalent subunit inactivated influenza vaccine.

Libraries were made using RT-PCR. The listed sequencing device is Illumina HiSeq 2500. The public reads were run again by TCRdb, first through fastp at Q25 and then through MiXCR, and only productive beta chains were kept. When rows share a CDR3 protein, they turn into one entry using the most common DNA and genes. Counted in this sample were 650,000 to 700,000 distinct CDR3 sequences; 15% to 18% of them appeared once. The ten largest clones take up about 9.9% of the sample. The germline V gene sets CDR1 to SGHRS and CDR2 to YFSETQ. The CDR3 holds 15 amino acids from the cysteine to the phenylalanine. Of all the DNA, just the CDR3 is kept, 45 bases in frame from base 1. Trimmed from V: 4 bases; trimmed from J: 9 bases; junction bases lacking a gene match: 10. General conclusions and limits of the study: The authors suggested that each seasonal influenza vaccination may recruit only a limited number of new T cells.

Worth noting for this clonotype: No antigen is known for it. The input lacks base qualities; no much larger clone sits a single base away.

Source: PBMCs from blood, taken about 11 days after vaccination. The receptor's source is a man aged 45-60 years who received an inactivated influenza vaccine. Donor details come from another sample of the same person, matched by shared clones. The rearranged segments are TRBV5-1 and TRBJ1-6; 7 central bases correspond to TRBD1. The bases read TGCGCCAGCAGCGAAATCCAGGGGGGGGGTTCACCCCTCCACTTT. Its product reads: CASSEIQGGGSPLHF.